These 16 T cell receptor beta chains share one sample of origin, sequenced in a study of T cells in Graves' hyperthyroidism and ophthalmopathy. RNA transcripts provided the source from which TCR beta CDR3 regions were amplified. TCR CDR3 underwent first-round RT-PCR with the HTBI primer set. TCRdb processed the multiplex PCR reads anew with MiXCR; each CDR3 protein has one entry. This sample yields 300,000 to 450,000 distinct CDR3 sequences, of which around a quarter are seen a single time; around four fifths belongs to the top ten. Sequenced material: blood. Receptor source: a man aged 45-65 years with Graves' hyperthyroidism.

This clonotype showed up many times. V and J are TRBV10-3 and TRBJ2-3, with 10 bases aligning to TRBD2. The V and J ends lost 6 bases and 1 base, in that order; junction bases with no gene match: 4. The CDR3 is 15 amino acids. Germline loops: CDR1 ENHRY, CDR2 SYGVKD. CDR3 residues: CAISSSGSRTDTQYF. In nucleotides, the CDR3 is TGTGCCATCAGCTCTAGCGGGAGTCGCACAGATACGCAGTATTTT.

The genes are TRBV6-9 and TRBJ2-2; possibly TRBD1 or TRBD2 for D (5 bases each). V gave up 3 bases and J gave up 6 bases, with 17 bases separating them. Per the germline V gene, CDR1 is MNHGY and CDR2 is SVAAGI. The CDR3 runs 16 residues. CDR3 in amino acids: CASSYGWGRVSGELFF. CDR3 sequence (DNA): TGTGCCAGCAGTTACGGTTGGGGACGAGTTTCCGGGGAGCTGTTTTTT.

This clonotype was seen at least ten times. The rearrangement joins TRBV12-3 or TRBV12-4 to TRBJ1-5, with D unresolved. CDR3 length equals 14 residues. V was trimmed by 5 bases and J by 0 bases, leaving 8 bases between them. For the CDR3, the DNA is TGTGCCAGCAGTACGGGAGCTAGCAATCAGCCCCAGCATTTT. It codes for CASSTGASNQPQHF.

The V and J genes are TRBV20-1 and TRBJ2-1; TRBD2 agrees at 11 bases. The CDR3 is 16 amino acids. Germline values: CDR1 DFQATT, CDR2 SNEGSKA (reference sequence). V lost 4 bases, J lost 3 bases, and 8 bases stayed unmatched. The CDR3 reads CSANPEGTSGYNEQFF. CDR3 DNA sequence: TGCAGTGCTAACCCCGAGGGGACTAGCGGCTACAATGAGCAGTTCTTC.

This clonotype was counted ten times or more. The gene calls are TRBV2 and TRBJ2-3; TRBD2 matches 9 bases. Per germline, CDR1 SNHLY and CDR2 FYNNEI. The CDR3 totals 15 residues. V lost 6 bases and J lost 1; bases outside the gene matches: 5. CDR3 sequence: CASRARGGGTDTQYF. The CDR3 DNA is TGTGCCAGCAGGGCGCGGGGGGGAGGCACAGATACGCAGTATTTT.

The chain couples TRBV20-1 to TRBJ1-2; no reliable D call. Germline loops: CDR1 DFQATT, CDR2 SNEGSKA (reference sequence). The CDR3 runs to 12 residues. Trimming pared 4 bases from V and 2 bases from J, leaving 8 bases between. CDR3 DNA: TGCAGTGCTATTTACTCAAACTATGGCTACACCTTC. Translating it yields CSAIYSNYGYTF.

V gene TRBV12-3 or TRBV12-4 combines with J gene TRBJ1-1; 8 bases match TRBD1. V dropped 0 bases and J dropped 9; count of bases not matched to a gene: 9. The CDR3 loop spans 15 amino acids. The CDR3, as DNA: TGTGCCAGCAGTTTAGCGCTCAATAGACAGGGGAAAGCTTTCTTT. It specifies CASSLALNRQGKAFF.

This clonotype came up many times. The V call is TRBV20-1, the J call TRBJ1-1, with a possible D match to TRBD1 (6 bases). Trimming stripped 5 bases from V and 1 base from J, with 11 bases between. Germline values: CDR1 DFQATT, CDR2 SNEGSKA (reference sequence). This CDR3 is 13 amino acids long. The CDR3: CSALQGRNTEAFF. CDR3 sequence (DNA): TGCAGTGCTTTACAGGGAAGGAACACTGAAGCTTTCTTT.

This clonotype turned up a few times. The J gene is TRBJ2-1, the V gene TRBV19; 9 bases line up with TRBD2. V dropped 5 bases and J dropped 7; count of bases not matched to a gene: 9. This CDR3 spans 15 amino acids. Germline loops: CDR1 LNHDA, CDR2 SQIVND (reference sequence). CDR3 residues: CASSPWGGRGNEQFF. Here the CDR3 DNA reads TGTGCCAGTAGTCCCTGGGGCGGGAGGGGAAATGAGCAGTTCTTC.

CDR3 DNA: TGTGCCAGCACCCCGAGGGGTACCGGCTACAATGAGCAGTTCTTC. It encodes CASTPRGTGYNEQFF. V and J are TRBV7-6 and TRBJ2-1; D tentatively fits TRBD1 or TRBD2 (5 bases each). From germline, CDR1 is SGHVS and CDR2 FNYEAQ. This CDR3 has 15 residues. V was trimmed by 7 bases and J by 3 bases, leaving 16 bases between them.

This clonotype was seen only a few times. The chain links TRBV27 to TRBJ1-5; D is undetermined. Germline V lookup: CDR1 MNHEY, CDR2 SMNVEV (reference sequence). V was clipped by 2 bases and J by 0 bases, with 8 bases between them. This CDR3 is built from 15 residues. The CDR3 spells CASSLQADSNQPQHF. The DNA of the CDR3 is TGTGCCAGCAGTTTACAGGCGGATAGCAATCAGCCCCAGCATTTT.

Points on this clonotype: Without the conserved terminal phenylalanine or tryptophan, this CDR3 likely stems from a read error. J is TRBJ2-7 and V is TRBV6-1; 14 bases are shared with TRBD2. Germline loops: CDR1 MNHNS, CDR2 SASEGT. The V and J ends lost 6 bases and 6 bases, in that order; junction bases with no gene match: 4. This CDR3 region has 14 residues. The CDR3 loop is CASRGLAGGGEQYL. As DNA, the CDR3 is TGTGCCAGCAGAGGACTAGCGGGAGGCGGCGAGCAGTACCTC.

This chain uses TRBV6-2 or TRBV6-3 with TRBJ2-7; 11 bases agree with TRBD2. The J segment lost 3 bases and the V segment lost 4 bases, leaving 17 bases of the junction unmatched. The V gene's germline CDR1 is MNHEY and CDR2 SVGEGT. The CDR3 loop spans 19 amino acids. The CDR3 sequence is CASSSMDSSGRLGGYEQYF. The CDR3 nucleotides are TGTGCCAGCAGTTCAATGGACTCTAGCGGGAGGTTGGGAGGCTACGAGCAGTACTTC.

In its sample, this clonotype was seen many times. V is TRBV11-2 and J is TRBJ2-7; D might be TRBD1 or TRBD2, each matching 5 bases. Germline-derived CDR1 and CDR2 are SGHAT and FQNNGV. The germline V and J ends were trimmed by 3 bases and 7 bases, with 13 bases remaining between them. This CDR3 has 13 amino acids. The CDR3 loop is CASSFKAGREQYF. As DNA, the CDR3 is TGTGCCAGCAGCTTCAAAGCAGGGAGAGAGCAGTACTTC.

The chain has TRBV11-2 and TRBJ2-1, with a possible D match to TRBD2 (7 bases). Germline assignment: CDR1 SGHAT and CDR2 FQNNGV. V shed 0 bases and J shed 10 bases, with 13 bases lying between them. This CDR3 contains 14 residues. This chain's CDR3 is CASSLDHREGEQFF. Written as DNA, the CDR3 is TGTGCCAGCAGCTTAGATCACAGGGAGGGCGAGCAGTTCTTC.

As concerns this clonotype: A much larger clone differs by one base, so this may be a read error. Lacking the conserved final phenylalanine or tryptophan, this CDR3 likely reflects a read error. The chain employs TRBV7-3 and TRBJ2-1; 16 nucleotides align to TRBD2. The trim removed 2 bases at V and 6 bases at J, leaving 7 bases unmatched. The CDR3 totals 18 residues. Germline-derived CDR1 and CDR2 are SGHTA and FQGTGA. The CDR3 nucleotides read TGTGCCAGCAGCTTAGGCGGGACTAGCGGGAGGGTGGGCAATGAGCAGTTCTTA. Its protein product is CASSLGGTSGRVGNEQFL.